This T cell receptor (beta chain) was obtained from a study of post-analysis software for immune sequencing data. Overall study results and limits: Significantly decreased normalized Chao1 diversity was recorded for multiple sclerosis patients relative to controls. The five TRBV segments detected at higher frequency in patients than in controls included TRBV5-6, TRBV5-1 and TRBV20-1.

Included in the TCR beta cDNA libraries were unique molecular identifiers. Researchers reported 400,000 to 550,000 cDNA molecules coming from roughly 0.93 to 9.6 million T cells. TCRdb used MiXCR to reprocess the PCR reads, holding one entry per CDR3 protein. This sample has roughly 800,000 distinct CDR3 sequences, with about 27% found just once. Germline V CDR1 and CDR2: SQVTM, ANQGSEA. The CDR3 extends over 13 amino acids. V shed 6 bases and J shed 2 bases, with 13 bases lying between them. This clonotype was seen more than once but under ten times. Its target is not known. The source of this sequence is a girl under 18 with multiple sclerosis. Sample: blood. The rearrangement joins TRBV29-1 to TRBJ1-2; the D gene is possibly TRBD1 (5 bases). CDR3 region: CSVELRGNYGYTF. The CDR3 region has the DNA TGCAGCGTCGAACTTCGGGGCAACTATGGCTACACCTTC.